Below are 9 T cell receptor beta chains sequenced from a single sample in a study of T cells in Graves' hyperthyroidism and ophthalmopathy. The investigators amplified TCR beta CDR3 regions from RNA transcripts. HTBI primers drove first-round RT-PCR of the TCR CDR3. One entry per CDR3 protein, called by TCRdb with MiXCR from the multiplex PCR reads. The repertoire includes 300,000 to 400,000 distinct CDR3 sequences, around a fifth of them detected once, and less than 65% sits in the top ten. The sample was blood. These receptors were taken from a woman between 45 and 65 years old with Graves' hyperthyroidism.

The rearrangement links TRBV11-2 to TRBJ1-2; D possibly corresponds to TRBD1 (5 bases). This CDR3 region has 15 residues. The V gene lost 0 bases and the J gene lost 5 bases, with 13 bases spanning the gap. Germline assignment: CDR1 SGHAT and CDR2 FQNNGV. CDR3: CASSLDSGQLYGYTF. CDR3 coding DNA: TGTGCCAGCAGCTTAGATTCGGGGCAACTTTATGGCTACACCTTC.

This chain uses TRBV4-1 with TRBJ2-7, with a tentative D call TRBD2 (6 bases). The V gene's germline CDR1 is MGHRA and CDR2 YSYEKL. This CDR3 has 15 amino acids. Between the trimmed V and J ends, which lost 0 bases and 2 bases, there was a span of 11 bases. In DNA, the CDR3 is TGCGCCAGCAGCCAAGATACAGGACTAACCTACGAGCAGTACTTC. It yields the protein CASSQDTGLTYEQYF.

Many counts were recorded for this clonotype. The chain recombines TRBV7-2 with TRBJ1-1, with D tentatively TRBD1 (5 bases). V was trimmed by 3 bases and J by 11 bases, leaving 19 bases between them. Germline loops: CDR1 SGHTA, CDR2 FQGNSA. The CDR3 extends over 14 amino acids. The CDR3 protein is CASSFITGGRGAFF. The CDR3 nucleotides read TGTGCCAGCAGCTTCATTACAGGAGGACGCGGGGCTTTCTTT. Full variable domain (rest looked up from reference TRBV7-2 and TRBJ1-1): GAGVSQSPSNKVTEKGKDVELRCDPISGHTALYWYRQSLGQGLEFLIYFQGNSAPDKSGLPSDRFSAERTGGSVSTLTIQRTQQEDSAVYLCASSFITGGRGAFFGQGTRLTVV.

This clonotype has a count of ten or more. The rearrangement uses TRBV20-1 and TRBJ2-3; D remains ambiguous. The CDR3 is 11 amino acids. V lost 1 base, J lost 3 bases, and 2 bases lay in between. The V gene's germline CDR1 is DFQATT and CDR2 SNEGSKA (reference sequence). The DNA of the CDR3 is TGCAGTGCTAGAGGGACAGATACGCAGTATTTT. This encodes CSARGTDTQYF.

J is TRBJ1-1 and V is TRBV16; 11 nucleotides align to TRBD1. CDR3 length: 14 residues. With V trimmed by 3 bases and J by 10 bases, 7 bases remained unmatched. CDR1 and CDR2 from the germline V gene are KGHSY and FQNENV. The CDR3 reads CASSQGTGGFGAFF. Here the CDR3 DNA reads TGTGCCAGCAGCCAGGGGACAGGGGGGTTTGGAGCTTTCTTT. Combining the CDR3 with reference TRBV16 and TRBJ1-1 gives the whole variable domain GEEVAQTPKHLVRGEGQKAKLYCAPIKGHSYVFWYQQVLKNEFKFLISFQNENVFDETGMPKERFSAKCLPNSPCSLEIQATKLEDSAVYFCASSQGTGGFGAFFGQGTRLTVV.

This clonotype was seen repeatedly, ten times or more. The gene calls are TRBV30 and TRBJ2-2; a possible D gene is TRBD1 (6 bases). The CDR3 totals 14 residues. The V end lost 0 bases, the J end lost 4 bases, and 9 bases lay between the germline ends. Germline CDR1 GTSNPN, CDR2 SVGIG (reference sequence). DNA of the CDR3: TGTGCCTGGAGTGTACAGGGCACCACCGGGGAGCTGTTTTTT. Its translation: CAWSVQGTTGELFF.

This clonotype was recorded many times. The CDR3 loop is CASSLRGKDQPQHF. CDR3 sequence (DNA): TGTGCCAGCAGTTTAAGGGGGAAGGACCAGCCCCAGCATTTT. This chain connects TRBV12-3 or TRBV12-4 to TRBJ1-5, with a weak D call TRBD1 (6 bases). This CDR3 comprises 14 residues. Trimming took 2 bases from V and 7 from J, leaving 12 bases between them.

This clonotype appeared many times. CDR3 residues: CSAMGQGGTRELFF. The CDR3 DNA is TGCAGTGCTATGGGACAGGGAGGGACCCGGGAGCTGTTTTTT. This chain uses TRBV20-1 with TRBJ2-2, with 9 bases lining up with TRBD1. Losses at the gene ends were 4 bases for V and 9 bases for J; bases not matched to a gene: 9. The CDR3 consists of 14 residues. The V gene's germline CDR1 is DFQATT and CDR2 SNEGSKA (reference sequence).

The chain employs TRBV27 and TRBJ2-2, with 7 bases fitting TRBD1. The CDR3 spans 13 residues. The V and J ends lost 5 bases and 6 bases, in that order; junction bases with no gene match: 3. The germline V gene has CDR1 MNHEY and CDR2 SMNVEV (reference sequence). The CDR3 protein is CASSRTGPGELFF. Written as DNA, the CDR3 is TGTGCCAGCAGTCGGACAGGTCCCGGGGAGCTGTTTTTT.